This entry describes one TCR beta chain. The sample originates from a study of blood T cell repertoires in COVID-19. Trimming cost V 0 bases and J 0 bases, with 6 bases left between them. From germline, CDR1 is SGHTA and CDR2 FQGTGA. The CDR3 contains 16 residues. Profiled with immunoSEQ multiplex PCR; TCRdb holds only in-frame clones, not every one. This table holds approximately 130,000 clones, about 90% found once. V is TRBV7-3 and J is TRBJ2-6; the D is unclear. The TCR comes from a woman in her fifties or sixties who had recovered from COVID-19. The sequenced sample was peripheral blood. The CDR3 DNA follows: TGTGCCAGCAGCTTAACATCTAACTCTGGGGCCAACGTCCTGACTTTC. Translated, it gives CASSLTSNSGANVLTF. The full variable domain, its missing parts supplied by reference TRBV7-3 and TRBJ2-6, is GAGVSQTPSNKVTEKGKYVELRCDPISGHTALYWYRQSLGQGPEFLIYFQGTGAADDSGLPNDRFFAVRPEGSVSTLKIQRTERGDSAVYLCASSLTSNSGANVLTFGAGSRLTVL.